The 11 T cell receptor beta chains below come from one sample, sequenced in a study of T cells in Graves' hyperthyroidism and ophthalmopathy. Amplified TCR beta CDR3 regions derived from RNA transcripts. The study used the HTBI primer set for a first-round RT-PCR of the TCR CDR3. TCRdb recomputed calls from the multiplex PCR reads with MiXCR, one row per CDR3 protein. The sample gives fewer than 450,000 distinct CDR3 sequences, 18% of which show up once; roughly two fifths is in the top ten. Sequencing input: blood. These receptors were obtained from a man between 18 and 35 years old with Graves' ophthalmopathy.

This clonotype was counted many times. The V call is TRBV18, the J call TRBJ2-5; maybe TRBD2 (5 bases). V was cut by 3 bases and J by 7 bases, with 21 bases left in between. This CDR3 spans 16 amino acids. Germline lookup yields CDR1 KGHSH and CDR2 LQKENI. DNA for the CDR3: TGTGCCAGCTCACCGATCGAAGCCGACAACGGAGGGACCCAGTACTTC. Amino acids: CASSPIEADNGGTQYF.

In its sample, this clonotype was seen many times. The chain is built from TRBV9 and TRBJ2-3; TRBD1 aligns across 12 bases. CDR1 and CDR2 from the germline V gene are SGDLS and YYNGEE. The CDR3 is made up of 19 amino acids. V lost 3 bases and J lost 2; bases outside the gene matches: 13. Here the CDR3 reads CASSESPGQGAGATDTQYF. In DNA form, the CDR3 reads TGTGCCAGCAGCGAATCTCCGGGACAGGGGGCGGGAGCCACAGATACGCAGTATTTT.

In its sample, this clonotype was seen many times. The rearrangement joins TRBV12-3 or TRBV12-4 to TRBJ1-4, with TRBD1 matching 7 bases. With 4 bases clipped from V and 3 bases from J, the junction kept 5 bases outside the gene matches. This CDR3 has 15 residues. CDR3 bases: TGTGCCAGCAGTTGGGGACAGAGATCTAATGAAAAACTGTTTTTT. This codes for CASSWGQRSNEKLFF.

In its sample, this clonotype was seen many times. The J gene is TRBJ1-1, the V gene TRBV12-3 or TRBV12-4; 7 bases are shared with TRBD1. The CDR3 consists of 14 residues. With 1 base clipped from V and 6 bases from J, the junction kept 5 bases outside the gene matches. The CDR3 coding sequence is TGTGCCAGCAGTTTAGGGGGACAGTCTTCTGAAGCTTTCTTT. It translates to CASSLGGQSSEAFF.

This clonotype was recorded at least ten times. The chain links TRBV5-1 to TRBJ1-1; 9 bases match TRBD1. The length of the CDR3 is 17 residues. Unmatched junction bases numbered 14, after V lost 0 bases and J lost 8 bases. Germline assignment: CDR1 SGHRS and CDR2 YFSETQ. CDR3 protein: CASSLAGGRTGETEAFF. In DNA, the CDR3 is TGCGCCAGCAGCTTGGCCGGTGGTCGGACAGGGGAAACCGAAGCTTTCTTT.

This clonotype was counted ten times or more. The chain joins TRBV5-1 to TRBJ1-2; D call uncertain. With 0 bases removed from V and 3 bases from J, the gap between germline ends came to 12 bases. CDR1 and CDR2 from the germline V gene are SGHRS and YFSETQ. The CDR3 runs to 15 residues. The CDR3 protein is CASSLGWLNDYGYTF. The CDR3 coding sequence is TGCGCCAGCAGCTTGGGGTGGCTCAACGACTATGGCTACACCTTC.

This chain links TRBV3-1 with TRBJ1-3; possibly TRBD1 for D (5 bases). Germline lookup yields CDR1 LGHDT and CDR2 YNNKEL (reference sequence). The CDR3 spans 16 residues. V was trimmed by 0 bases and J by 0 bases, leaving 9 bases between them. The CDR3 region has the DNA TGTGCCAGCAGCCAAGAGAGGGGACCCTCTGGAAACACCATATATTTT. Its protein is CASSQERGPSGNTIYF.

This clonotype came up many times. The chain joins TRBV12-3 or TRBV12-4 to TRBJ2-1; possibly TRBD2 for D (6 bases). This CDR3 contains 16 residues. Trimming cost V 1 base and J 9 bases, with 19 bases left between them. CDR3 nucleotides: TGTGCCAGCAGTTTAGAGCGTTGGTTGGGGGGAATTGAGCAGTTCTTC. Its translation is CASSLERWLGGIEQFF.

Only a few counts were recorded for this clonotype. The rearrangement uses TRBV5-6 and TRBJ2-5; no definite D call. CDR1 and CDR2 (germline): SGHDT, YYEEEE. The CDR3 is made up of 13 amino acids. Trimming took 2 bases from V and 5 from J, leaving 10 bases between them. CDR3 in DNA: TGTGCCAGCAGCTTACCCGCACAGGAGACCCAGTACTTC. Amino acids: CASSLPAQETQYF. Full variable domain (rest looked up from reference TRBV5-6 and TRBJ2-5): DAGVTQSPTHLIKTRGQQVTLRCSPKSGHDTVSWYQQALGQGPQFIFQYYEEEERQRGNFPDRFSGHQFPNYSSELNVNALLLGDSALYLCASSLPAQETQYFGPGTRLLVL.

This clonotype was seen at least ten times. The J gene is TRBJ2-3, the V gene TRBV5-1, with TRBD2 matching 8 bases. Germline V gene lookup returns CDR1 SGHRS and CDR2 YFSETQ. The V segment lost 5 bases and the J segment 2 bases; nucleotides outside the gene matches: 4. The CDR3 runs 14 residues. Here the CDR3 DNA reads TGCGCCAGCAGTCCGGGACTAGACACAGATACGCAGTATTTT. This codes for CASSPGLDTDTQYF. Together with reference TRBV5-1 and TRBJ2-3, the CDR3 gives the full variable domain: KAGVTQTPRYLIKTRGQQVTLSCSPISGHRSVSWYQQTPGQGLQFLFEYFSETQRNKGNFPGRFSGRQFSNSRSEMNVSTLELGDSALYLCASSPGLDTDTQYFGPGTRLTVL.

CDR3 DNA sequence: TGTGCCAGCTCCCAGGGACAGTCCGCGCTTTCCTACGAGCAGTACTTC. This codes for CASSQGQSALSYEQYF. The genes are TRBV18 and TRBJ2-7; 7 bases agree with TRBD1. This CDR3 has 16 residues. V was pared by 6 bases and J by 1 base, with 12 bases of the junction left unmatched. Germline-derived CDR1 and CDR2 are KGHSH and LQKENI.